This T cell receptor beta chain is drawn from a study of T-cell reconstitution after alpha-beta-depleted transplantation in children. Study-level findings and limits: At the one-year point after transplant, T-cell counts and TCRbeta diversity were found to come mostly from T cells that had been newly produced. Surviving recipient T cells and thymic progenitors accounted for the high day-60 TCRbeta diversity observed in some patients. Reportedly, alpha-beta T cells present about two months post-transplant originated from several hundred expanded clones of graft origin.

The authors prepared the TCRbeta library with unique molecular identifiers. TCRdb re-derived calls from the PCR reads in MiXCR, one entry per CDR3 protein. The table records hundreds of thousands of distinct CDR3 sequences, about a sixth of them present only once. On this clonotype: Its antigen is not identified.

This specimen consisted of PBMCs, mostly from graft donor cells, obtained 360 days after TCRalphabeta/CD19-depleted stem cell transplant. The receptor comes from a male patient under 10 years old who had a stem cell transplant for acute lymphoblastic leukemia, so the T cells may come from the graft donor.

CDR3 in amino acids: CASSFIKIAAGTNSYNEQFF. The CDR3 DNA reads TGTGCCAGCAGTTTCATCAAGATCGCGGCTGGGACAAACTCCTACAATGAGCAGTTCTTC. The rearrangement links TRBV12-3 or TRBV12-4 to TRBJ2-1; D possibly corresponds to TRBD1 (6 bases). V was pared by 3 bases and J by 0 bases, with 24 bases between. This CDR3 region has 20 residues.